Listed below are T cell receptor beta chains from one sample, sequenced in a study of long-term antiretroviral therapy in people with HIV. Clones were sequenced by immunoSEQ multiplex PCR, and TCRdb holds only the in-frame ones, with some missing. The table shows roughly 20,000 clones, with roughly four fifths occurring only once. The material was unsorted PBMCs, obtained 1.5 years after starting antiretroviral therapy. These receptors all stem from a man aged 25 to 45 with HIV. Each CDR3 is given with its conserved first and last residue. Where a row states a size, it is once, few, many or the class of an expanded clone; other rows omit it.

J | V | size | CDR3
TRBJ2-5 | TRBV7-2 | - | CASSLGLHQETQYF
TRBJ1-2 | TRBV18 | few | CASSDPPGGGYGYTF
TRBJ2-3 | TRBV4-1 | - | CASATSISDTQYF
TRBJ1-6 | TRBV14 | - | CASSQEGHWNSPLHF
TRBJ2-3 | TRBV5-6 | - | CASDAGGSTDTQYF
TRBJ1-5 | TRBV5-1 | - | CASSLSTDQPQHF
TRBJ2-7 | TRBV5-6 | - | CASGGKAYEQYF
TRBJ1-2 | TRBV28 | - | CASSLTAQGFNYGYTF
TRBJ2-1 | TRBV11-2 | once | CASSLSGATYNEQFF
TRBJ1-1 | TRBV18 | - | CASSPARALNTEAFF
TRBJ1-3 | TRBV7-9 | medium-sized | CASSFQGILPGNTIYF
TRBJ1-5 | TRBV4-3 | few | CASSQDGQPGNQPQHF
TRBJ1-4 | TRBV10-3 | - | CASRGNEKLFF
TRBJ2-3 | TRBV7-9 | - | CASSGGAGGTDTQYF
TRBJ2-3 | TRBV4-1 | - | CASSQGGIPTDTQYF
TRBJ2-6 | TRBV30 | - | CAWSGPGANVLTF
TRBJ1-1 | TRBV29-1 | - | CSVDRGRNTEAFF
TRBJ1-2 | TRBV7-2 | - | CASSLVGTSYGYTF
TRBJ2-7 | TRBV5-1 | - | CASSSGDVYEQYF
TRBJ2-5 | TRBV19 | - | CASSKDREETQYF
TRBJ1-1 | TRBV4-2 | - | CASTPTVLNTEAFF
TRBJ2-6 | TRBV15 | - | CATSRGEALSGANVLTF
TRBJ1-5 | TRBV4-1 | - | CASSQLPTPGSDQPQHF
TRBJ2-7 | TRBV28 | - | CASTETGSFAYEQYF
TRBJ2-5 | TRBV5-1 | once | CASSSGLAGASGETQYF
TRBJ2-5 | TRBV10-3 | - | CAIGGAGASETQYF
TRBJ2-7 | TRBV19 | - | CASSADSLSSYEQYF
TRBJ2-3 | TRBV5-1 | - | CASSSLSIHTDTQYF
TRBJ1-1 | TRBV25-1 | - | CASSETGGTEAFF
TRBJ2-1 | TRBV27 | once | CASRSTGTSPYNEQFF
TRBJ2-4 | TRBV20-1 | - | CSIAKNIQYF
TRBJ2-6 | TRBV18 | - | CASSPLTTPSGANVLTF
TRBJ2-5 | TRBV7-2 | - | CASSSSTGRKTQYF
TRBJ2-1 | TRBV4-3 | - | CASSHHGQGANEQFF
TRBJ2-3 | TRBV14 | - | CASSRDRGRDTQYF
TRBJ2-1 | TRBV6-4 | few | CASGTLTEQFF
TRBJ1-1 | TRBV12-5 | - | CASGTGQGDTEAFF
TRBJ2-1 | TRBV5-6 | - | CASSLLLAGGPVEQFF
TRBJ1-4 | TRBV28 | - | CASSNEKLFF
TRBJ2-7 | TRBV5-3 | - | CARSCNEGGDGVSYEQYF
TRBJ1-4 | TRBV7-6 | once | CASSSTGIGNEKLFF
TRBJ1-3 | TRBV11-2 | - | CASRGTEWPRNTIYF
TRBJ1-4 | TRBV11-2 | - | CASSPDDEKLFF
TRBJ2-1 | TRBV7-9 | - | CASRGTSGDEQFF
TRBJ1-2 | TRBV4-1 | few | CASSQPTGTNYGYTF
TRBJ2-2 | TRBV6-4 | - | CASSDGDTGELFF
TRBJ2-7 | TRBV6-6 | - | CASSYKVTGGYEQYF
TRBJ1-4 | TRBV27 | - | CASSSSGLPNEKLFF
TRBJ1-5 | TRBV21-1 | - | CASSGTGARINQPQHF
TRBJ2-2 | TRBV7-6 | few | CASSFAPGGTRANTGELFF
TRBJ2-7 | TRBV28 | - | CASSPPHSYEQYF
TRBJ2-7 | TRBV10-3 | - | CAISESGSSSRNEQYF
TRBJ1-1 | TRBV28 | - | CASSLGFWQGRSEAFF
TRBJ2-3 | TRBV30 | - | CAWSRGTDTQYF